These 27 T cell receptor beta chains came from one sample sequenced in a study of blood T cell repertoires in COVID-19. The table came from immunoSEQ multiplex PCR; TCRdb's copy has only in-frame clones and leaves some out. The repertoire holds around 400,000 clones, with around 92% as singletons. Sequencing was performed on PBMCs or T cells enriched from blood (not recorded which). The receptors originated from a woman aged 25 to 39 who had recovered from COVID-19.

This clone was found a few times. The rearrangement links TRBV6-2 or TRBV6-3 to TRBJ2-1, with 11 bases fitting TRBD2. V shed 2 bases and J 6 bases; nucleotides not matched to a gene: 9. This CDR3 region has 17 residues. From germline, CDR1 is MNHEY and CDR2 SVGEGT. The CDR3: CASSYTTPSGGSNEQFF. The CDR3 coding sequence is TGTGCCAGCAGTTACACCACACCTAGCGGGGGGTCCAATGAGCAGTTCTTC.

This clone was found once. This sequence joins TRBV5-1 and TRBJ2-7, with TRBD1 as a possible D gene (6 bases). CDR3 length equals 15 residues. V gave up 2 bases and J gave up 3 bases, with 15 bases separating them. Germline CDR1 reads SGHRS; CDR2 reads YFSETQ. CDR3 in DNA: TGCGCCAGCAGCTTCGGAAACCGGGACATCTACGAGCAGTACTTC. This codes for CASSFGNRDIYEQYF.

The V and J genes are TRBV3-1 (or the pseudogene TRBV3-2) and TRBJ2-1, with D possibly matching TRBD2 (6 bases). V was clipped by 1 base and J by 3 bases, with 16 bases between them. The CDR3 runs 17 residues. Germline CDR1 is LGHDT and CDR2 is YNNKEL (reference sequence). The CDR3 DNA is TGTGCCAGCAGCCAAGGCCGACCCGGGGGTGACTACAATGAGCAGTTCTTC. This translates into CASSQGRPGGDYNEQFF.

The J gene is TRBJ2-5, the V gene TRBV15; tentative D call: TRBD1 (6 bases). Germline V lookup: CDR1 LNHNV, CDR2 YYDKDF (reference sequence). The CDR3 covers 15 residues. Trimming stripped 1 base from V and 9 bases from J, with 18 bases between. In DNA form, the CDR3 reads TGTGCCACCAGCAGAGCCGGAGCTAACAGGGCCCCCCAGTACTTC. It yields the protein CATSRAGANRAPQYF.

The chain is built from TRBV4-2 and TRBJ1-2; 10 bases match TRBD1. The germline V gene has CDR1 LGHNA and CDR2 YNFKEQ. The V and J ends lost 3 bases and 8 bases, in that order; junction bases with no gene match: 9. This CDR3 spans 15 amino acids. CDR3 nucleotide sequence: TGTGCCAGCAGCCAGGGGGGGGGACAGGGGAGCGGCTACACCTTC. It specifies CASSQGGGQGSGYTF.

The CDR3 loop reads CASSSQVYGYTF. For the CDR3, the DNA is TGTGCCAGCAGTTCACAGGTCTATGGCTACACCTTC. The chain has TRBV28 and TRBJ1-2, with D perhaps TRBD1 (5 bases). Germline values: CDR1 MDHEN, CDR2 SYDVKM. This CDR3 is built from 12 residues. V gave up 4 bases and J gave up 4 bases, with 7 bases separating them.

This chain joins TRBV18 and TRBJ1-4; 7 nucleotides match TRBD1. With 6 bases clipped from V and 6 bases from J, the junction kept 7 bases outside the gene matches. Per germline, CDR1 KGHSH and CDR2 LQKENI. The CDR3 loop spans 14 amino acids. CDR3 sequence: CASSALGTDEKLFF. In nucleotides, the CDR3 is TGTGCCAGCTCGGCCCTCGGGACAGATGAAAAACTGTTTTTT.

This chain links TRBV28 with TRBJ2-7, with 8 positions matching TRBD1. Germline-derived CDR1 and CDR2 are MDHEN and SYDVKM. The V gene end was trimmed by 6 bases and the J gene end by 4 bases; junction bases not matched to a gene: 8. The CDR3 is made up of 14 amino acids. The CDR3, as DNA: TGTGCCAGCAGCCCCCGGGACAGGCTTTACGAGCAGTACTTC. Encoded protein: CASSPRDRLYEQYF.

V and J are TRBV10-3 and TRBJ2-5; TRBD1 matches at 8 bases. The germline CDR1 and CDR2 sequences are ENHRY and SYGVKD. This CDR3 is built from 16 residues. V lost 8 bases to trimming and J lost 5 bases; unmatched junction nucleotides: 16. CDR3 bases: TGTGCCATCGCCATTACGACGGGACAGGTCCCGGAGACCCAGTACTTC. It translates to CAIAITTGQVPETQYF.

The rearrangement uses TRBV25-1 and TRBJ1-3; a weak D match, TRBD1 (5 bases). Germline CDR1 MGHDK, CDR2 SYGVNS. The CDR3 is 14 amino acids. V was cut by 2 bases and J by 5 bases, with 10 bases left in between. This chain's CDR3 is CASSETPGRNTIYF. CDR3 DNA: TGTGCCAGCAGTGAAACCCCAGGGAGAAACACCATATATTTT.

This clone is a singleton in its sample. The chain's CDR3 is CASSLHGLADYEQYF. CDR3 DNA sequence: TGTGCCAGCAGTTTACATGGGCTAGCGGATTACGAGCAGTACTTC. The rearrangement joins TRBV28 to TRBJ2-7, with TRBD2 matching 7 bases. V shed 2 bases and J 4 bases; nucleotides not matched to a gene: 8. This CDR3 has 15 amino acids. Germline V gives CDR1 MDHEN, CDR2 SYDVKM.

The chain couples TRBV20-1 to TRBJ1-1; weak D call: TRBD1 (6 bases). This CDR3 spans 11 amino acids. Trimming removed 6 bases at V and 8 bases at J, with 13 bases between. Germline V lookup: CDR1 DFQATT, CDR2 SNEGSKA (reference sequence). The CDR3 DNA reads as TGCAGTGCGACCGACAGGACGGAAGCTTTCTTT. Amino acid sequence: CSATDRTEAFF.

The chain carries TRBV2 and TRBJ2-1; 9 nucleotides align to TRBD1. CDR3 size: 16 residues. Germline-derived CDR1 and CDR2 are SNHLY and FYNNEI. J gave up 4 bases and V 6 bases, and 10 bases lay outside the gene matches. The DNA for the CDR3 is TGTGCCAGCAGCTGGACAGGGGAATACGGTTACAATGAGCAGTTCTTC. Amino acids: CASSWTGEYGYNEQFF.

The rearrangement links TRBV29-1 to TRBJ1-4, with 9 nucleotides matching TRBD1. This CDR3 is 13 amino acids long. V gave up 5 bases and J gave up 6 bases; unmatched junction bases: 4. Per germline, CDR1 SQVTM and CDR2 ANQGSEA. The CDR3 nucleotides read TGCAGCGTTCTCGGGACAGGGCATGAAAAACTGTTTTTT. Translated, it gives CSVLGTGHEKLFF.

The V and J genes are TRBV27 and TRBJ2-1; a possible D gene is TRBD1 (6 bases). CDR3 length: 13 residues. In germline, CDR1 is MNHEY, CDR2 SMNVEV (reference sequence). Trimming took off 3 bases at V and 6 bases at J, with 9 bases between the two ends. Here the CDR3 reads CASSFPGVNEQFF. The DNA for the CDR3 is TGTGCCAGCAGTTTCCCAGGGGTCAATGAGCAGTTCTTC.

V gene TRBV6-5 combines with J gene TRBJ2-1; TRBD2 agrees at 7 bases. Trimming took 0 bases from V and 8 from J; bases not matched to a gene: 1. CDR3 length equals 13 residues. CDR1 MNHEY and CDR2 SVGAGI come from the germline V gene. CDR3 region: CASSYSGRDEQFF. The CDR3 nucleotides are TGTGCCAGCAGTTACTCGGGGAGGGATGAGCAGTTCTTC.

The chain has TRBV18 and TRBJ1-1, with no clear D. Trimming cost V 3 bases and J 1 base, with 9 bases left between them. This CDR3 has 14 amino acids. CDR1 is KGHSH, CDR2 LQKENI, per germline. The CDR3 DNA sequence: TGTGCCAGCTCACCGAAATCTAGGAACACTGAAGCTTTCTTT. It specifies CASSPKSRNTEAFF. Full variable domain (rest looked up from reference TRBV18 and TRBJ1-1): NAGVMQNPRHLVRRRGQEARLRCSPMKGHSHVYWYRQLPEEGLKFMVYLQKENIIDESGMPKERFSAEFPKEGPSILRIQQVVRGDSAAYFCASSPKSRNTEAFFGQGTRLTVV.

The gene calls are TRBV5-4 and TRBJ2-1, with TRBD2 matching 11 bases. The ends lost 3 bases at V and 0 bases at J; junction bases unmatched: 5. The germline V gene encodes CDR1 SGHNT and CDR2 YYREEE (reference sequence). This CDR3 has 17 residues. The chain's CDR3 is CASSSRGTSGSYNEQFF. In DNA, the CDR3 is TGTGCCAGCAGCTCTAGAGGGACTAGCGGCTCCTACAATGAGCAGTTCTTC.

The V and J genes are TRBV30 and TRBJ2-2; D is uncertain. The CDR3 runs to 14 residues. Germline-derived CDR1 and CDR2 are GTSNPN and SVGIG (reference sequence). Trimming stripped 2 bases from V and 1 base from J, with 8 bases between. The CDR3 nucleotides read TGTGCCTGGAGTCCACAGAGGAACACCGGGGAGCTGTTTTTT. Translating gives CAWSPQRNTGELFF. The full variable domain, with the rest looked up from reference TRBV30 and TRBJ2-2, is SQTIHQWPATLVQPVGSPLSLECTVEGTSNPNLYWYRQAAGRGLQLLFYSVGIGQISSEVPQNLSASRPQDRQFILSSKKLLLSDSGFYLCAWSPQRNTGELFFGEGSRLTVL.

CDR3 amino acids: CASSQAWNGGAEAFF. The DNA for the CDR3 is TGTGCCAGCAGCCAAGCTTGGAACGGAGGAGCTGAAGCTTTCTTT. The chain combines TRBV3-1 (or the pseudogene TRBV3-2) with TRBJ1-1; no firm D call. The V end lost 1 base, the J end lost 6 bases, and 15 bases lay between the germline ends. The CDR3 totals 15 residues. From germline, CDR1 is LGHDT and CDR2 YNNKEL (reference sequence).

The V and J genes are TRBV5-8 and TRBJ2-5; a possible D gene is TRBD1 (5 bases). CDR1 SGHTS and CDR2 YDEGEE come from the germline V gene. The V end lost 2 bases, the J end lost 4 bases, and 9 bases lay between the germline ends. The CDR3 is made up of 13 amino acids. CDR3 region: CASSFRVRETQYF. In nucleotides, the CDR3 is TGTGCCAGCAGCTTCAGGGTTCGAGAGACCCAGTACTTC.

Points on this clone: Other DNA sequences in the sample encode the same CDR3. V gene TRBV12-3 or TRBV12-4 combines with J gene TRBJ2-2; D is unclear. The CDR3 consists of 13 residues. Trimming cost V 2 bases and J 4 bases, with 5 bases left between them. The CDR3 bases are TGTGCCAGCAGTTTAACGGGCACCGGGGAGCTGTTTTTT. Amino acid sequence: CASSLTGTGELFF.

The V gene is TRBV29-1, the J gene TRBJ1-5, with D uncertain. Germline-derived CDR1 and CDR2 are SQVTM and ANQGSEA. With 6 bases removed from V and 6 bases from J, the gap between germline ends came to 18 bases. This CDR3 spans 14 amino acids. The CDR3 region has the DNA TGCAGCGTGAGGTGGGCAGGTAGCGGTCAGCCCCAGCATTTT. Protein: CSVRWAGSGQPQHF.

This chain uses TRBV5-8 with TRBJ2-7, with TRBD1 identical over 9 bases. Trimming cost V 2 bases and J 5 bases; bases outside gene matches: 8. The CDR3 extends over 15 amino acids. The germline V gene encodes CDR1 SGHTS and CDR2 YDEGEE. CDR3 region: CASSFYRGQRNEQYF. CDR3 bases: TGTGCCAGCAGCTTCTACAGGGGGCAGAGGAACGAGCAGTACTTC.

This rearrangement joins TRBV20-1 to TRBJ1-1, with D perhaps matching TRBD1 (6 bases). Germline values: CDR1 DFQATT, CDR2 SNEGSKA (reference sequence). V shed 4 bases and J shed 11 bases, with 14 bases lying between them. This CDR3 spans 11 amino acids. CDR3 residues: CSAKKQGDAFF. In DNA form, the CDR3 reads TGCAGTGCTAAGAAACAGGGCGACGCTTTCTTT.

The chain combines TRBV7-9 with TRBJ1-5; D possibly corresponds to TRBD1 (6 bases). The V end lost 5 bases, the J end lost 6 bases, and 17 bases lay between the germline ends. The CDR3 is 15 amino acids. Looked up from germline, CDR1 is SEHNR and CDR2 is FQNEAQ (reference sequence). The CDR3 is CASSPTGSLGQPQHF. Written as DNA, the CDR3 is TGTGCCAGCAGCCCAACAGGGTCCTTGGGTCAGCCCCAGCATTTT.

The J gene is TRBJ2-3, the V gene TRBV7-5; the DNA was not used to check the table's D call, TRBD1. TRBV7-5 has pseudogene status. The CDR3 is 19 residues long. The CDR3 spells CARSLDPRRGGKVADTQYF. CDR3 bases: TGTGCCAGAAGCTTAGACCCTCGGCGAGGGGGCAAAGTTGCAGATACGCAGTATTTT.